The 20 T cell receptor beta chains reported below all come from one sample, sequenced in a study of T cells expressing NK-cell markers. TCRdb reprocessed the 5' RACE reads and reports one entry per CDR3 protein, with no DNA. This table lists under 500,000 distinct CDR3 sequences. Sequenced sample: blood T cells: a sorted CD56 or NKG2C T cell subset, CD4+ or CD8+ T cells, or bulk PBMC T cells (not recorded which). The receptors originated from a woman between 18 and 70 years old in good health.

The chain is built from TRBV20-1 and TRBJ2-7; there is no DNA to check the TCRdb D call of TRBD1. This CDR3 region has 14 residues. The germline gives CDR1 DFQATT, CDR2 SNEGSKA (reference sequence). CDR3 sequence reads: CSAETGGTPGEQYF.

The gene calls are TRBV12-3 or TRBV12-4 and TRBJ2-1; lacking DNA, the TRBD1 call made by TCRdb goes unchecked. The CDR3 has 13 amino acids. The CDR3: CASSFRRDNEQFF.

V and J are TRBV5-1 and TRBJ2-1; TCRdb reports TRBD1, a call that lacks DNA to check it against. The length of the CDR3 is 13 residues. Per germline, CDR1 SGHRS and CDR2 YFSETQ. The chain's CDR3 is CASSDRLYNEQFF.

The chain couples TRBV20-1 to TRBJ2-1; TCRdb calls TRBD2, which cannot be checked without DNA. In germline, CDR1 is DFQATT, CDR2 SNEGSKA (reference sequence). The CDR3 sequence is 16 residues long. The CDR3 here is CSARDLSGRALDEQFF.

The CDR3 spells CASSPDRVGYNEQFF. The rearrangement uses TRBV12-3 or TRBV12-4 and TRBJ2-1; TCRdb's D call of TRBD1 is untestable without DNA. The CDR3 has 15 amino acids.

The V and J genes are TRBV20-1 and TRBJ2-3; the D call of TRBD2 rests on TCRdb alone, since no DNA is present to check it. Germline lookup yields CDR1 DFQATT and CDR2 SNEGSKA (reference sequence). This CDR3 is 14 amino acids long. CDR3 loop: CSADDWRGTDTQYF.

The genes are TRBV2 and TRBJ2-2; TCRdb gives TRBD2 as the D gene, but with no DNA this cannot be confirmed. Germline-derived CDR1 and CDR2 are SNHLY and FYNNEI. CDR3 length equals 18 residues. The CDR3 loop reads CASTGLAGGNTNTGELFF.

The chain recombines TRBV7-3 with TRBJ2-5; TCRdb picks TRBD2, but there is no DNA to check that call. CDR3 length: 14 residues. Germline V lookup: CDR1 SGHTA, CDR2 FQGTGA. The CDR3 sequence is CASSPGEGRETQYF.

The genes are TRBV12-3 or TRBV12-4 and TRBJ1-1; the TCRdb D gene call, TRBD1, has no DNA to confirm it. There are 15 residues in the CDR3. CDR3 loop: CASNLAGSLRTEAFF.

The chain is built from TRBV12-3 or TRBV12-4 and TRBJ2-5. CDR3 size: 18 residues. CDR3 region: CASSSRDEFNSPQETQYF.

The CDR3 sequence is CASSTNQGGGTNYGYTF. J is TRBJ1-2 and V is TRBV11-1; TCRdb lists TRBD1, though no DNA is available to test this call. This CDR3 spans 17 amino acids. Germline CDR1 reads SGHAT; CDR2 reads FQDESV (reference sequence). Supplemented by reference TRBV11-1 and TRBJ1-2, the full variable domain reads EAEVAQSPRYKITEKSQAVAFWCDPISGHATLYWYRQILGQGPELLVQFQDESVVDDSQLPKDRFSAERLKGVDSTLKIQPAELGDSAMYLCASSTNQGGGTNYGYTFGSGTRLTVV.

V is TRBV19 and J is TRBJ1-1; without DNA, the TCRdb call of TRBD1 cannot be checked. The germline V gene encodes CDR1 LNHDA and CDR2 SQIVND (reference sequence). CDR3 length: 11 amino acids. The CDR3 spells CATTGYTEAFF.

The rearrangement uses TRBV25-1 and TRBJ1-4. The CDR3 length is 15 residues. CDR1 is MGHDK and CDR2 is SYGVNS in the germline V gene. The CDR3 protein is CASSELGSMGEKLFF.

The rearrangement links TRBV14 to TRBJ2-7; TCRdb's D gene call, TRBD2, goes unchecked for lack of DNA. This CDR3 is 16 amino acids long. CDR1 and CDR2 (germline): SGHDN, FVKESK. The CDR3 loop reads CASSQRLAKLHYEQYF.

The rearrangement uses TRBV25-1 and TRBJ1-5; TCRdb's assignment of TRBD1 cannot be checked, as there is no DNA. CDR3 size: 15 residues. CDR1 and CDR2 (germline): MGHDK, SYGVNS. CDR3 sequence: CASSGDRASNQPQHF.

CDR3 residues: CASSWGQGVTDTQYF. This chain uses TRBV5-4 with TRBJ2-3; no DNA is available, so the TRBD1 call from TCRdb remains unchecked. The CDR3 contains 15 residues. Germline V lookup: CDR1 SGHNT, CDR2 YYREEE (reference sequence).

CDR3 sequence: CASSTGVGNTEAFF. V and J are TRBV12-3 or TRBV12-4 and TRBJ1-1; checking the TCRdb D call of TRBD1 is not possible without DNA. CDR3 length: 14 residues.

The rearrangement links TRBV15 to TRBJ1-1. The germline V gene encodes CDR1 LNHNV and CDR2 YYDKDF (reference sequence). The CDR3 has 14 residues. Here the CDR3 reads CATSRIAWDTEAFF.

V gene TRBV18 combines with J gene TRBJ1-5; the TRBD1 assignment by TCRdb is unverifiable without DNA. The germline V gene has CDR1 KGHSH and CDR2 LQKENI. The CDR3 spans 16 residues. CDR3 amino acids: CASSGGTGTGAQPQHF.

The V gene is TRBV2, the J gene TRBJ1-4. The CDR3 length is 14 residues. CDR1 and CDR2 (germline): SNHLY, FYNNEI. The CDR3 spells CASSPPGSDEKLFF. Filled out from reference TRBV2 and TRBJ1-4, the complete variable domain reads EPEVTQTPSHQVTQMGQEVILRCVPISNHLYFYWYRQILGQKVEFLVSFYNNEISEKSEIFDDQFSVERPDGSNFTLKIRSTKLEDSAMYFCASSPPGSDEKLFFGSGTQLSVL.